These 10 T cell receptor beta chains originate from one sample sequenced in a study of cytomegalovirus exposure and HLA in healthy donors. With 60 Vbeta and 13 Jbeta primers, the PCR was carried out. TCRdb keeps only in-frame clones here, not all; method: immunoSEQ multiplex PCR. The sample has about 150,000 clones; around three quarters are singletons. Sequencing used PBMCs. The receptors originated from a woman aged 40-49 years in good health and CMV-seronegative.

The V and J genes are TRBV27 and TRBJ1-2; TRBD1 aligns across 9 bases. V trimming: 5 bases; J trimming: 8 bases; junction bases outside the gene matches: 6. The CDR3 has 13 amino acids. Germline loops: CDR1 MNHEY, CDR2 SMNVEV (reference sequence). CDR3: CASSNRDRDGYTF. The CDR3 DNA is TGTGCCAGCAGTAACCGGGACAGGGACGGCTACACCTTC.

The CDR3 loop reads CASSQDGTGEYGYTF. For the CDR3, the DNA is TGCGCCAGCAGCCAAGATGGGACAGGGGAATATGGCTACACCTTC. The chain couples TRBV4-1 to TRBJ1-2, with 10 bases fitting TRBD1. This CDR3 has 15 amino acids. From germline, CDR1 is MGHRA and CDR2 YSYEKL. The ends lost 0 bases at V and 5 bases at J; junction bases unmatched: 3.

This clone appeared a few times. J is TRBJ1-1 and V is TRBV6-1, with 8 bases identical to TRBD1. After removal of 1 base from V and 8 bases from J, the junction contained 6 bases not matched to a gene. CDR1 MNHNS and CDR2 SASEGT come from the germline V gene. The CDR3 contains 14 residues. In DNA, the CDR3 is TGTGCCAGCAGTGAAGGATTTAACAGGGGGGAAGCTTTCTTT. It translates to CASSEGFNRGEAFF.

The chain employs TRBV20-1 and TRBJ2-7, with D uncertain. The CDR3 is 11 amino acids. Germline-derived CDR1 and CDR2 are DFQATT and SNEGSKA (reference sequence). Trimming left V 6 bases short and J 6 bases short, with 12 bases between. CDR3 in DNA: TGCAGTGCCCTACTATGGCGCGAGCAGTACTTC. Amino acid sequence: CSALLWREQYF.

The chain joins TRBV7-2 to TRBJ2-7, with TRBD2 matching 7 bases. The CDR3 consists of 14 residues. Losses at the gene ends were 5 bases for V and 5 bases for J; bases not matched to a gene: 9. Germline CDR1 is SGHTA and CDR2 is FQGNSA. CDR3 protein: CASSPQGGVDEQYF. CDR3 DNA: TGTGCCAGCAGCCCCCAGGGAGGGGTCGACGAGCAGTACTTC.

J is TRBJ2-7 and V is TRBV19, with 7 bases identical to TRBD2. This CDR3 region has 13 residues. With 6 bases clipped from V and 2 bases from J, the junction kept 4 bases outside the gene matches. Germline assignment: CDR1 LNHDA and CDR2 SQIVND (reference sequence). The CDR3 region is CASSSGVTYEQYF. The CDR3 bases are TGTGCCAGTAGCAGCGGGGTAACCTACGAGCAGTACTTC.

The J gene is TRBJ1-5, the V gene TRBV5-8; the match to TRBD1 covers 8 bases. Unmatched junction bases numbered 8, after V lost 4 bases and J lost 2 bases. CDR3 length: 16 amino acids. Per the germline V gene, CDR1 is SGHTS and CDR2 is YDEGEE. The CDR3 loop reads CASSPSTGVGNQPQHF. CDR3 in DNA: TGTGCCAGCAGCCCCTCGACAGGGGTGGGCAATCAGCCCCAGCATTTT.

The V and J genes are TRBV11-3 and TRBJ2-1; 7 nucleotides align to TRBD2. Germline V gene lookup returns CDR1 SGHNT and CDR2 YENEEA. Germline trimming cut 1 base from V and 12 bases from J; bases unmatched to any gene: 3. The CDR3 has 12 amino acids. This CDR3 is CASSLGGSRQFF. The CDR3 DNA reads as TGTGCCAGCAGCTTAGGCGGGAGTCGGCAGTTCTTC.

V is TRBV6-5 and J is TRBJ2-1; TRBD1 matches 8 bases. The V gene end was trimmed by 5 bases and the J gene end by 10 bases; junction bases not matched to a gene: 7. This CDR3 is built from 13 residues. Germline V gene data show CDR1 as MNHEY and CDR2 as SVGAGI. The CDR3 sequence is CASSLRGQGEQFF. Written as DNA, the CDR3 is TGTGCCAGCAGTCTCAGGGGGCAGGGGGAGCAGTTCTTC.

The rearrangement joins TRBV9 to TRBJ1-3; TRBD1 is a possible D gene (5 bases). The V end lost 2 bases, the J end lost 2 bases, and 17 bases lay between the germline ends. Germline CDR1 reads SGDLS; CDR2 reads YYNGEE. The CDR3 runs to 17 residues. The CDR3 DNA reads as TGTGCCAGCAGCGTCGCCCCTCAAACAGGAACTGGAAACACCATATATTTT. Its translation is CASSVAPQTGTGNTIYF.